This TCR beta chain was recorded in a study of regulatory T cells in long-lasting Graves disease. Study-level findings and limits: There was favoring of TRBV28, TRBJ1-2 and TRBJ2-5 in persistent disease. Persistent patients had more shared public clonotypes (2,741) than new patients (about 900).

The CDR3 runs to 13 residues. Germline V gene lookup returns CDR1 DFQATT and CDR2 SNEGSKA (reference sequence). V lost 5 bases and J 12 bases, leaving 17 bases between the germline ends. As to time point: persistent/refractory GD, antithyroid drugs over 5 years with positive TRAb. Extracted PBMC RNA gave rise to the TCR library. For this clonotype: The antigen is undetermined.

The authors built TCR beta libraries using iRepertoire HTBI primers and Arm-PCR of CDR3 regions. TCRdb processed the multiplex PCR reads anew with MiXCR; each CDR3 protein has one entry. The repertoire holds fewer than 450,000 distinct CDR3 sequences, 20% to 25% seen once, with 26% in the top ten. The chain has TRBV20-1 and TRBJ1-6; TRBD1 is a possible D gene (5 bases). The material sequenced was peripheral blood mononuclear cells (PBMCs), taken when the disease was refractory, from a patient treated with antithyroid drugs. This clonotype originated in a female donor with Graves disease. The CDR3 loop reads CSADRDGIRPLHF. The CDR3 DNA reads TGCAGTGCTGATAGGGACGGTATTAGACCCCTCCACTTT.